The rows below give T cell receptor beta chains drawn from one sample of a study of beta chain features in type 1 diabetes. Generated by immunoSEQ multiplex PCR, the TCRdb table keeps only in-frame clones and is missing some. The sample has 300,000 to 350,000 clones; 13% are singletons. Input material: naive CD4+ T cells from blood. Receptors were obtained from a woman in her late teens or twenties with type 1 diabetes. Each CDR3 is given with its conserved first and last residue. A D gene is named only where the DNA matches it firmly. Part of the rows lack a size; the others show once, few, many or a class for expanded clones.

v_call: TRBV10-3
clone_size: few
j_call: TRBJ2-7
d_call: NA
cdr3_nt: TGTGCCATCAGTGGGTCTCGCGAGCAGTACTTC
cdr3_aa: CAISGSREQYF

v_call: TRBV27
clone_size: few
j_call: TRBJ2-7
d_call: TRBD2
cdr3_nt: TGTGCCAGCGGTCTCCTAGCGGGGGCTTACTACGAGCAGTACTTC
cdr3_aa: CASGLLAGAYYEQYF

v_call: TRBV29-1
clone_size: NA
j_call: TRBJ1-1
d_call: TRBD1
cdr3_nt: TGCAGCGTGTCCCGGGACAGGAGGAACACTGAAGCTTTCTTT
cdr3_aa: CSVSRDRRNTEAFF

v_call: TRBV7-9
clone_size: NA
j_call: TRBJ2-1
d_call: NA
cdr3_nt: TGTGCCAGCAGCCTCCTCGAACTGATGGATGAGCAGTTCTTC
cdr3_aa: CASSLLELMDEQFF

v_call: TRBV30
clone_size: few
j_call: TRBJ2-5
d_call: TRBD2
cdr3_nt: TGTGCCTGGAGTGCGGGGGGGACTAGCGGGGGCCGGGAGACCCAGTACTTC
cdr3_aa: CAWSAGGTSGGRETQYF

v_call: TRBV9
clone_size: NA
j_call: TRBJ2-2
d_call: NA
cdr3_nt: TGTGCCAGCACCAAGAGGACCGGGGAGCTGTTTTTT
cdr3_aa: CASTKRTGELFF

v_call: TRBV11-2
clone_size: few
j_call: TRBJ2-7
d_call: NA
cdr3_nt: TGTGCCAGCAGCTTACCCCGGGCGCGTCAGGGCAACGAGCAGTACTTC
cdr3_aa: CASSLPRARQGNEQYF

v_call: TRBV18
clone_size: NA
j_call: TRBJ1-2
d_call: TRBD1
cdr3_nt: TGTGCCAGCTCACCCCCGGACAGGGGGCGCGAAAGCTACACCTTC
cdr3_aa: CASSPPDRGRESYTF

v_call: TRBV7-2
clone_size: NA
j_call: TRBJ1-5
d_call: NA
cdr3_nt: TGTGCCAGCAGCTCCCACGGGCAGCCCCAGCATTTT
cdr3_aa: CASSSHGQPQHF

v_call: TRBV5-4
clone_size: NA
j_call: TRBJ2-5
d_call: NA
cdr3_nt: TGTGCCGGCAGCTTGAAAACGGGACTTCAAAGGGAGACCCAGTACTTC
cdr3_aa: CAGSLKTGLQRETQYF

v_call: TRBV7-9
clone_size: NA
j_call: TRBJ2-2
d_call: TRBD1
cdr3_nt: TGTGCCAGCAGCACCTCCGGGACAGGACCGACCGGGGAGCTGTTTTTT
cdr3_aa: CASSTSGTGPTGELFF

v_call: TRBV5-1
clone_size: NA
j_call: TRBJ2-1
d_call: TRBD2
cdr3_nt: TGCGCCAGCAGCTTGGCTGAACTAGCGGGAACGGATGAGCAGTTCTTC
cdr3_aa: CASSLAELAGTDEQFF

v_call: TRBV19
clone_size: few
j_call: TRBJ2-1
d_call: NA
cdr3_nt: TGTGCCACCACTAGTCTTGGCGGCCTCTACAATGAGCAGTTCTTC
cdr3_aa: CATTSLGGLYNEQFF

v_call: TRBV7-3
clone_size: NA
j_call: TRBJ2-1
d_call: NA
cdr3_nt: TGTGCCAGCAGTCAGGCCGGCCCGCTTTCGTACAATGAGCAGTTCTTC
cdr3_aa: CASSQAGPLSYNEQFF

v_call: TRBV14
clone_size: NA
j_call: TRBJ2-1
d_call: TRBD2
cdr3_nt: TGTGCCAGCAGCCAAGAACCCTCCCGGACTAGCGGGAGGGCCAATGAGCAGTTCTTC
cdr3_aa: CASSQEPSRTSGRANEQFF

v_call: TRBV11-2
clone_size: NA
j_call: TRBJ2-1
d_call: NA
cdr3_nt: TGTGCCAGCAGCCCAAATAGCGGTACCTACAATGAGCAGTTCTTC
cdr3_aa: CASSPNSGTYNEQFF

v_call: TRBV5-6
clone_size: few
j_call: TRBJ2-1
d_call: NA
cdr3_nt: TGTGCCAGCAGCTTGTTAGCTGAGCAGTTCTTC
cdr3_aa: CASSLLAEQFF

v_call: TRBV2
clone_size: NA
j_call: TRBJ2-7
d_call: NA
cdr3_nt: TGTGCCAGCAGTGGACTCGGAGGCTTCTACGAGCAGTACTTC
cdr3_aa: CASSGLGGFYEQYF

v_call: TRBV27
clone_size: NA
j_call: TRBJ2-1
d_call: NA
cdr3_nt: TGTGCCAGCAGTCTTGCTGTGGAGAGCTACAATGAGCAGTTCTTC
cdr3_aa: CASSLAVESYNEQFF

v_call: TRBV19
clone_size: few
j_call: TRBJ2-7
d_call: NA
cdr3_nt: TGTGCCAGTAGATTCGGTACCTCCTACGAGCAGTACTTC
cdr3_aa: CASRFGTSYEQYF

v_call: TRBV5-1
clone_size: NA
j_call: TRBJ2-1
d_call: TRBD2
cdr3_nt: TGCGCCAGCAGCCCTGGGACTAGCGAGAAAAAGCAGTTCTTC
cdr3_aa: CASSPGTSEKKQFF

v_call: TRBV4-3
clone_size: few
j_call: TRBJ2-1
d_call: NA
cdr3_nt: TGCGCCAGCAGCCGCGTCCATGCGGGGAGCCCCAATGAGCAGTTCTTC
cdr3_aa: CASSRVHAGSPNEQFF

v_call: TRBV5-1
clone_size: few
j_call: TRBJ2-5
d_call: TRBD2
cdr3_nt: TGCGCCAGCAGCTTGGGGACTAGCTCCGGGGAGACCCAGTACTTC
cdr3_aa: CASSLGTSSGETQYF

v_call: TRBV7-9
clone_size: few
j_call: TRBJ1-5
d_call: TRBD1
cdr3_nt: TGTGCCAGCAGCAGAGCGGACAGGTGGTATCAGCCCCAGCATTTT
cdr3_aa: CASSRADRWYQPQHF

v_call: TRBV29-1
clone_size: many
j_call: TRBJ2-1
d_call: NA
cdr3_nt: TGCAGCGTTGAGAGGCTAGCGCTCCACAATGAGCAGTTCTTC
cdr3_aa: CSVERLALHNEQFF

v_call: TRBV5-6
clone_size: few
j_call: TRBJ1-1
d_call: TRBD1
cdr3_nt: TGTGCCAGCAGCCGGACAGGGAGGGACACTGAAGCTTTCTTT
cdr3_aa: CASSRTGRDTEAFF

v_call: TRBV11-1
clone_size: few
j_call: TRBJ1-1
d_call: NA
cdr3_nt: TGTGCCAGCAGCCGCAGGGTACACACTGAAGCTTTCTTT
cdr3_aa: CASSRRVHTEAFF

v_call: TRBV10-3
clone_size: NA
j_call: TRBJ2-3
d_call: TRBD2
cdr3_nt: TGTGCCATCAGTGGACTAGCGGGAACTTCACAGTATTTT
cdr3_aa: CAISGLAGTSQYF

v_call: TRBV5-6
clone_size: few
j_call: TRBJ2-4
d_call: TRBD2
cdr3_nt: TGTGCCAGCAGCTACGGGACTAGCGGGGCCAAAAACATTCAGTACTTC
cdr3_aa: CASSYGTSGAKNIQYF

v_call: TRBV4-3
clone_size: few
j_call: TRBJ2-1
d_call: NA
cdr3_nt: TGCGCCAGCAGCCGAGAAATTTGGAGCTCCTACAATGAGCAGTTCTTC
cdr3_aa: CASSREIWSSYNEQFF

v_call: TRBV5-1
clone_size: NA
j_call: TRBJ1-1
d_call: NA
cdr3_nt: TGCGCCAGCAGCTTGGGCCAGGAGAACACTGAAGCTTTCTTT
cdr3_aa: CASSLGQENTEAFF

v_call: TRBV5-1
clone_size: NA
j_call: TRBJ2-2
d_call: TRBD2
cdr3_nt: TGCGCCAGCAGCTATCTAGCGGGGTCGAACACCGGGGAGCTGTTTTTT
cdr3_aa: CASSYLAGSNTGELFF

v_call: TRBV18
clone_size: few
j_call: TRBJ2-6
d_call: NA
cdr3_nt: TGTGCCAGCTCACCATCCGGGGAGCCTGGGGCCAACGTCCTGACTTTC
cdr3_aa: CASSPSGEPGANVLTF

v_call: TRBV30
clone_size: NA
j_call: TRBJ1-1
d_call: TRBD1
cdr3_nt: TGTGCCTGGGACAGGGAAATGAACACTGAAGCTTTCTTT
cdr3_aa: CAWDREMNTEAFF

v_call: TRBV13
clone_size: few
j_call: TRBJ2-7
d_call: TRBD2
cdr3_nt: TGTGCCAGCAGCATATCGGGACTATCCTCCTACGAGCAGTACTTC
cdr3_aa: CASSISGLSSYEQYF

v_call: TRBV4-1
clone_size: NA
j_call: TRBJ1-1
d_call: NA
cdr3_nt: TGCGCCAGCAGCCCGAACGGGGTCGAGCTGAACACTGAAGCTTTCTTT
cdr3_aa: CASSPNGVELNTEAFF

v_call: TRBV9
clone_size: NA
j_call: TRBJ2-2
d_call: NA
cdr3_nt: TGTGCCAGCAGCGCGCAGGGCAACACCGGGGAGCTGTTTTTT
cdr3_aa: CASSAQGNTGELFF

v_call: TRBV30
clone_size: few
j_call: TRBJ2-1
d_call: TRBD2
cdr3_nt: TGTGCCTGGAGTTTCTGGGACTACAGCTACAATGAGCAGTTCTTC
cdr3_aa: CAWSFWDYSYNEQFF

v_call: TRBV30
clone_size: NA
j_call: TRBJ1-5
d_call: NA
cdr3_nt: TGTGCCTGGAGTGTCTTAGTCAATCAGCCCCAGCATTTT
cdr3_aa: CAWSVLVNQPQHF

v_call: TRBV2
clone_size: few
j_call: TRBJ2-1
d_call: TRBD2
cdr3_nt: TGTGCCAGCAGACTAGCGGCCTACAATGAGCAGTTCTTC
cdr3_aa: CASRLAAYNEQFF

v_call: TRBV27
clone_size: NA
j_call: TRBJ2-7
d_call: TRBD2
cdr3_nt: TGTGCCACCCGGACTAGCGGGAGACCCGAGCAGTACTTC
cdr3_aa: CATRTSGRPEQYF

v_call: TRBV7-2
clone_size: few
j_call: TRBJ2-6
d_call: NA
cdr3_nt: TGTGCCTCAGAGGCGTCTGGGGCCAACGTCCTGACTTTC
cdr3_aa: CASEASGANVLTF

v_call: TRBV5-1
clone_size: NA
j_call: TRBJ1-1
d_call: TRBD1
cdr3_nt: TGCGCCAGCAGCTTGGACAGGGGGCCTACTGAAGCTTTCTTT
cdr3_aa: CASSLDRGPTEAFF

v_call: TRBV15
clone_size: NA
j_call: TRBJ1-2
d_call: TRBD1
cdr3_nt: TGTGCCACCAGCAGATCGGGGGGACAGGGGTCCCTTGGCTACACCTTC
cdr3_aa: CATSRSGGQGSLGYTF

v_call: TRBV20-1
clone_size: NA
j_call: TRBJ1-2
d_call: NA
cdr3_nt: TGCAGTGCTAGATTCGATGGCTACACCTTC
cdr3_aa: CSARFDGYTF

v_call: TRBV6-5
clone_size: few
j_call: TRBJ1-2
d_call: TRBD1
cdr3_nt: TGTGCCAGCAGTCGCAGCGGACAGGGTAATGGCTACACCTTC
cdr3_aa: CASSRSGQGNGYTF

v_call: TRBV10-3
clone_size: few
j_call: TRBJ2-5
d_call: NA
cdr3_nt: TGTGCCATCAGTGTGACAGACCAAGAGACCCAGTACTTC
cdr3_aa: CAISVTDQETQYF

v_call: TRBV25-1
clone_size: NA
j_call: TRBJ2-1
d_call: NA
cdr3_nt: TGTGCCAGCAGCTTAGGAGGGTCGGGTGAGCAGTTCTTC
cdr3_aa: CASSLGGSGEQFF

v_call: TRBV2
clone_size: few
j_call: TRBJ2-3
d_call: NA
cdr3_nt: TGTGCCAGCTTTCTTTATTGGCCCCCCCGAGATACGCAGTATTTT
cdr3_aa: CASFLYWPPRDTQYF

v_call: TRBV29-1
clone_size: many
j_call: TRBJ2-7
d_call: NA
cdr3_nt: TGCAGCGTTGAAGGCGAGTTATCCTACGAGCAGTACTTC
cdr3_aa: CSVEGELSYEQYF

v_call: TRBV30
clone_size: few
j_call: TRBJ2-3
d_call: TRBD1
cdr3_nt: TGTGCCTGGAGTCCGGGACAGGAGTGGGATACGCAGTATTTT
cdr3_aa: CAWSPGQEWDTQYF

v_call: TRBV5-4
clone_size: NA
j_call: TRBJ1-2
d_call: TRBD1
cdr3_nt: TGTGCCAGCAGCTTCTCACGACAGGGCGTTGGAGGCTACACCTTC
cdr3_aa: CASSFSRQGVGGYTF

v_call: TRBV5-1
clone_size: few
j_call: TRBJ2-1
d_call: TRBD2
cdr3_nt: TGCGCCAGCAGCTTGGCGGCTAGCGGGAGCTTTTACAATGAGCAGTTCTTC
cdr3_aa: CASSLAASGSFYNEQFF

v_call: TRBV7-2
clone_size: few
j_call: TRBJ2-7
d_call: NA
cdr3_nt: TGTGCCAGCAGTTCCTTCTACGAGCAGTACTTC
cdr3_aa: CASSSFYEQYF

v_call: TRBV7-9
clone_size: few
j_call: TRBJ1-1
d_call: NA
cdr3_nt: TGTGCCAGCAGCTTAGTGCCCGGCGAGGGTGAAGCTTTCTTT
cdr3_aa: CASSLVPGEGEAFF